Sequencing of this TCR beta chain was carried out in a study of T cells in Graves' hyperthyroidism and ophthalmopathy. Study conclusions and caveats: Clonotypes that were expanded in thyroid above 0.001 mostly appeared in blood too. Patients with ophthalmopathy were separated from those with stable hyperthyroidism by a 13 V-J model.

This clonotype was found many times. Its target is not known. TCR beta CDR3 regions were amplified from RNA transcripts. First-round RT-PCR of the TCR CDR3 relied on the HTBI primer set. Each CDR3 protein is one row after TCRdb ran MiXCR on the multiplex PCR reads. The sample records some 460,000 distinct CDR3 sequences, around 16% being singletons. Hyperthyroidism was newly diagnosed in patients aged 18 to 65 (duration under 2 months). Clinical symptoms, serum thyroxine and TRAb, thyroid ultrasound and orbital computed tomography were used for the diagnoses. Germline V lookup: CDR1 SGHAT, CDR2 FQNNGV. V was shortened by 2 bases and J by 3 bases, with 14 bases between the two germline ends. CDR3 length equals 15 residues.

The rearrangement joins TRBV11-2 to TRBJ2-7; D possibly corresponds to TRBD2 (5 bases). This sequence originates from a woman younger than 35 with Graves' hyperthyroidism. The sample consisted of blood. The CDR3 DNA reads TGTGCCAGCAGCTTAACGGGGTCAGGAATCTACGAGCAGTACTTC. Its translation: CASSLTGSGIYEQYF.